This T cell receptor (beta chain) was sequenced in a study of OX40 agonist ivuxolimab in advanced cancers. Trimming removed 0 bases from V and 4 bases from J, with 18 bases in between. CDR1 is ENHRY, CDR2 SYGVKD, per germline. This CDR3 has 17 residues. Here immunoSEQ multiplex PCR was the method, and the copy in TCRdb shows in-frame clones only, minus some. The table lists fewer than 65,000 clones, approximately 79% of them singletons, with about a tenth in the top ten. Only a few counts were recorded for this clone. The V and J genes are TRBV10-3 and TRBJ2-5, with unresolved D. The material was CD4+ or CD8+ T cells sorted from blood, obtained in a trial of the OX40 agonist ivuxolimab. This receptor was identified in an adult with an advanced solid tumor such as melanoma, head and neck, liver or kidney cancer. The CDR3 region has the DNA TGTGCCATCAGTGAGTCTTCGTTTGTGGGATCGGGAGAGACCCAGTACTTC. Residues: CAISESSFVGSGETQYF.